This TCR beta chain was obtained from a study of blood T cell repertoires in COVID-19. The CDR3 length is 16 residues. Germline V lookup: CDR1 ENHRY, CDR2 SYGVKD. V lost 6 bases to trimming and J lost 0 bases, with 15 bases between them. Data came from immunoSEQ multiplex PCR; TCRdb stores just in-frame clones and leaves some out. Of 150,000 to 200,000 clones in the sample, around nine tenths were seen once. This TCR was recovered from a man aged 70 or older with acute or convalescent COVID-19. This sequence joins TRBV10-3 and TRBJ1-3; D possibly corresponds to TRBD1 (6 bases). Sequencing input: peripheral blood. For the CDR3, the DNA is TGTGCCATCAGCAACAGGGATCCCATCTCTGGAAACACCATATATTTT. This gives the protein CAISNRDPISGNTIYF.